This T cell receptor (beta chain) was documented in a study of CD8+ T cells in alopecia areata (dated by TCRdb to 2016 to 2019). Concerning the study at large: The treated patients, all with moderate-to-severe alopecia areata, were enrolled in an open-label pilot trial of oral tofacitinib given at 5 to 10 mg twice daily. TCRbeta CDR3 regions were amplified by immunoSEQ multiplex PCR using 35 Vbeta forward and 13 Jbeta reverse primers. On the human side, TCRbeta sequencing was run on scalp tissue and on sorted CD4+ and CD8+ peripheral blood T cells from healthy controls and from alopecia areata patients with either patchy or totalis/universalis disease. Clonality in the scalp was compared among normal scalp (n=4), patchy alopecia areata scalp (n=8), and alopecia totalis/universalis scalp (n=8). In both human patients and the C3H/HeJ mouse model, the study applied high-throughput TCRbeta sequencing to look at T cell clonal expansion in alopecia areata. Biopsies were taken from tofacitinib-treated patients at baseline and again at 4 and 24 weeks into treatment, and several of those patients also had a later scalp biopsy. Patients stayed on tofacitinib for 6 to 18 months and then had 6 months of follow-up off drug so that delayed response and recurrence could be assessed. The SALT score, which quantifies the percentage of affected scalp surface area, was used to measure disease severity in treated patients. RNA was extracted with the PAXgene miRNA kit for fixed scalp, the miRNeasy kit for PBMCs, and the RNeasy kit for mouse skin.

Worth noting for this clone: Its specific antigen is unknown. No per-base quality is available; no much larger clone lies one base away.

The method was the immunoSEQ multiplex PCR assay. RNA was extracted from all samples and reverse transcribed into cDNA as template for TCR sequencing. SuperScript III was used to make first-strand cDNA, primed with a 2:1 mix of oligo-dT and random hexamers. A synthetic immune receptor repertoire was used to assess amplification bias, and residual bias was removed computationally. Turning to the authors' computational methods: Raw reads were preprocessed for error removal, and CDR3 was defined according to IMGT conventions as running from the conserved cysteine to phenylalanine. To get clonality, Shannon entropy was normalized by log2 of the number of productive unique TCRs and the result was subtracted from 1. CD4 or CD8 identity of scalp clones was inferred by cross-referencing scalp TCRbeta sequences with sorted blood CD4 and CD8 repertoires. TCRdb mirrors the immuneACCESS table, restricted to in-frame sequences. Some clones are absent from its copies; in checked studies, under half trace to an unresolved V gene, and the reason for the others is unknown. The D gene and trimming were derived from the DNA, and the V and J assignments and clone size from that table. In all, the sample holds around 190,000 clones, and roughly three fifths of those were seen once. Jointly, the top ten make up 1.3% of the sample.

The treatment or condition label, read with the paper, signifies: oral pan-JAK inhibitor, 5-10 mg twice daily. Lesional scalp punch biopsies and peripheral blood were obtained from alopecia areata patients. PBMCs were isolated by density centrifugation and stained for CD3, CD4 and CD8, after which CD4+ and CD8+ T cells were sorted on a FACSAria. Overall study results and their limits: Because the treated cohort was small and had only one nonresponder, larger studies are needed to examine links between baseline CD8+ expansion and response. With tofacitinib, both scalp clonality and the number of expanded CD8+ clones among the top 100 scalp clones went down significantly. Compared with normal scalp, lesional scalp had higher clonality and more expanded CD8+ clones, particularly in alopecia totalis/universalis, a pattern that suggests antigenic drive. During tofacitinib treatment, many expanded lesional clones stuck around in both scalp and blood, and this persistence may partly explain why relapse happens after treatment is stopped. Unlike mouse skin, where gammadelta T cells dominate, normal human skin contains resident alphabeta T cells that get sequenced too, which complicates analysis of the scalp TCR repertoire. TCR sequences shared between patients were less clear than in mice, possibly partly because of HLA diversity in the patient population.

This TCR came from a human donor with alopecia areata. Material: CD4+ T cells sorted from blood, obtained around week 47, from a patient treated with tofacitinib.

The nucleotide sequence is TGTGCCAGCAGGGACCGCTTTAGCAATCAGCCCCAGCATTTT. This yields the protein CASRDRFSNQPQHF. This receptor chain uses TRBV2 and TRBJ1-5; there is no confident call for the D gene. The germline V gene specifies SNHLY as CDR1 and FYNNEI as CDR2. The junction shows trimming of 6 bases on V and 0 bases on J, plus 9 bases between the germline ends. The CDR3 numbers 14 residues from cysteine through phenylalanine. Only the CDR3 region is kept as DNA, spanning 42 bases read in frame from base 1.